The clone carrying this T cell receptor (beta chain) showed up just a few times. Its specificity is not known. Germline and junction disagree at one end, which may indicate a read error. This sample was taken from a study of T cells in Graves' hyperthyroidism and ophthalmopathy. When hyperthyroidism was first diagnosed, the blood sample was taken, preceding any ophthalmopathy symptoms. The CDR3 length is 15 residues. The germline V gene encodes CDR1 MNHEY and CDR2 SMNVEV (reference sequence). RNA transcripts were the template for amplifying TCR beta CDR3 regions. First-round RT-PCR of the TCR CDR3 relied on the HTBI primer set. MiXCR, applied by TCRdb to the multiplex PCR reads, yields one record per CDR3 protein. The table records around 350,000 distinct CDR3 sequences, about 18% of them present only once. Points from the study as a whole: Blood also held most thyroid clonotypes expanded beyond 0.001. Stable hyperthyroidism and ophthalmopathy were separated using 13 V-J signatures.

The rearrangement uses TRBV27 and TRBJ2-7, with D possibly being TRBD1 (5 bases). Input material: blood. The clonotype originates from a woman in her twenties or thirties with Graves' hyperthyroidism that later progressed to Graves' ophthalmopathy. The DNA of the CDR3 is TGTGCCTGCAGTTTAAAGGGGCACCAGACCTACGAGCAGTACTTC. This encodes CACSLKGHQTYEQYF.